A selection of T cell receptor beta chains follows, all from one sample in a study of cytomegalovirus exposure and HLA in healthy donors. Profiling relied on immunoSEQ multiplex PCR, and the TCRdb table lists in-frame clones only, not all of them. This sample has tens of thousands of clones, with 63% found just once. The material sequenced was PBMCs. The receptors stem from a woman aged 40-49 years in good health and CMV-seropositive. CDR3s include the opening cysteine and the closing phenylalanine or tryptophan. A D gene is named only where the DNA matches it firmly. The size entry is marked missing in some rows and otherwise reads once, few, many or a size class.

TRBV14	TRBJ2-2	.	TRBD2	CASSQLLAGAGELFF	TGTGCCAGCAGTCAACTTTTAGCGGGAGCCGGGGAGCTGTTTTTT
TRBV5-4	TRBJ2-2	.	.	CASSPLGGELFF	TGTGCCAGCAGCCCCCTCGGCGGGGAGCTGTTTTTT
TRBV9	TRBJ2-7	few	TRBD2	CASSSSPLAGAHEQYF	TGTGCCAGCAGCAGCTCCCCACTAGCGGGAGCCCACGAGCAGTACTTC
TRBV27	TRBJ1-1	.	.	CASSLSSGRVWNTEAFF	TGTGCCAGCAGTTTATCGAGTGGCAGGGTGTGGAACACTGAAGCTTTCTTT
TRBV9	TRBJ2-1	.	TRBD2	CASSVEELAGGSEQFF	TGTGCCAGCAGCGTAGAAGAACTAGCGGGAGGAAGTGAGCAGTTCTTC
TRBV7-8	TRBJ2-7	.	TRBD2	CASSPETSSVEQYF	TGTGCCAGCAGCCCGGAGACTAGCTCGGTCGAGCAGTACTTC
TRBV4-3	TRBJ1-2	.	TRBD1	CASGTDRGKGYTF	TGCGCCAGCGGTACAGACAGGGGTAAAGGCTACACCTTC
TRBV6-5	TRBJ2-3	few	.	CATRPGVTDTQYF	TGTGCCACCCGACCGGGGGTGACAGATACGCAGTATTTT
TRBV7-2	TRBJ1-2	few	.	CASSLGGANYGYTF	TGTGCCAGCAGCTTAGGAGGAGCTAACTATGGCTACACCTTC
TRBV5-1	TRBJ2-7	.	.	CASSPGSSYEQYF	TGCGCCAGCAGCCCTGGGAGCTCCTACGAGCAGTACTTC
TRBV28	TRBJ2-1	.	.	CASSPIHRAHEQFF	TGTGCCAGCAGTCCAATCCACAGGGCCCATGAGCAGTTCTTC
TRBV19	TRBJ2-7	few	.	CASSARNSDSYEQYF	TGTGCCAGTAGTGCCAGGAACTCGGATTCCTACGAGCAGTACTTC
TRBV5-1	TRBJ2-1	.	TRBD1	CASSSRDRGPEQFF	TGCGCCAGCAGCTCCCGGGACAGGGGTCCTGAGCAGTTCTTC
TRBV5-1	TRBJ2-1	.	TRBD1	CASGDDTGVGEQFF	TGCGCCAGCGGTGATGATACAGGGGTGGGGGAGCAGTTCTTC
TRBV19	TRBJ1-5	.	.	CASSINLGSGNQPQHF	TGTGCCAGTAGTATTAATCTCGGGTCGGGCAATCAGCCCCAGCATTTT
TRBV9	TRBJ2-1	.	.	CASSVDSSSYNEQFF	TGTGCCAGCAGCGTAGACAGCAGCTCCTACAATGAGCAGTTCTTC
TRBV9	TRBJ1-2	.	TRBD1	CASSPRAGGFYGYTF	TGTGCCAGCAGCCCCAGGGCAGGGGGCTTCTATGGCTACACCTTC
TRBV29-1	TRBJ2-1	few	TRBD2	CSGTSSGSLYEQFF	TGCAGCGGAACTTCTAGCGGGAGTCTCTATGAGCAGTTCTTC
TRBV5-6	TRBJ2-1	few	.	CASSFRPVLYPYNEQFF	TGTGCCAGCAGCTTCAGGCCGGTTCTATACCCCTACAATGAGCAGTTCTTC
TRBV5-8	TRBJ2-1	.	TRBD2	CASSLWREGYNEQFF	TGTGCCAGCAGCTTGTGGCGGGAGGGGTACAATGAGCAGTTCTTC
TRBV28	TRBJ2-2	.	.	CASSFRDRYTGELFF	TGTGCCAGCAGTTTCCGCGACAGATACACCGGGGAGCTGTTTTTT
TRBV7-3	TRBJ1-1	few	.	CASRVQGDTEAFF	TGTGCCAGCAGGGTACAGGGCGACACTGAAGCTTTCTTT
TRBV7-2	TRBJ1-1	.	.	CASSLGANTEAFF	TGTGCCAGCAGCTTAGGGGCGAACACTGAAGCTTTCTTT
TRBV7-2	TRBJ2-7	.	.	CASSWTRFGSYEQYF	TGTGCCAGCAGTTGGACAAGATTTGGCTCCTACGAGCAGTACTTC
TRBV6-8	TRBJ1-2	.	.	CASSYSRGAPGGYTF	TGTGCCAGCAGTTATAGCCGGGGGGCGCCGGGTGGCTACACCTTC
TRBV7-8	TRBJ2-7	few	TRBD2	CASSPGLAGGLNEQYF	TGTGCCAGCAGCCCGGGACTAGCGGGAGGGTTGAACGAGCAGTACTTC
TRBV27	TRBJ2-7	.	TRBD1	CASSLTWTGSYEQYF	TGTGCCAGCAGTCTTACTTGGACAGGGTCCTACGAGCAGTACTTC
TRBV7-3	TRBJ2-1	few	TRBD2	CASAYTSGVYNEQFF	TGTGCCAGCGCCTACACTAGCGGAGTATACAATGAGCAGTTCTTC
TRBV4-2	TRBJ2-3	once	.	CASSQDGEGRADTQYF	TGTGCCAGCAGCCAAGATGGCGAGGGCCGTGCAGATACGCAGTATTTT
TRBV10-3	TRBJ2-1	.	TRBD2	CATGGGLAGESYNEQFF	TGTGCCACAGGGGGGGGGCTAGCGGGAGAGTCCTACAATGAGCAGTTCTTC
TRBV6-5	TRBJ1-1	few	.	CASTPGHLNTEAFF	TGTGCCAGCACGCCGGGACACCTGAACACTGAAGCTTTCTTT
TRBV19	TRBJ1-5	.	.	CASSGQVLNHPQHF	TGTGCCAGTAGTGGGCAGGTACTTAATCACCCCCAGCATTTT
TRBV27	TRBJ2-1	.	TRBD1	CASSLSSTGVYYNEQFF	TGTGCCAGCAGTTTATCGAGTACAGGGGTCTACTACAATGAGCAGTTCTTC
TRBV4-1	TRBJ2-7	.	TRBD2	CASSQGRASGSYEQYF	TGCGCCAGCAGCCAAGGCCGGGCTAGCGGGAGCTACGAGCAGTACTTC
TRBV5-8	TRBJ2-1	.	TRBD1	CATPPGTVYNEQFF	TGTGCCACCCCCCCGGGGACAGTCTACAATGAGCAGTTCTTC
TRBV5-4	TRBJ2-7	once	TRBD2	CASSSTGLAGREQYF	TGTGCCAGCAGCTCTACGGGACTAGCGGGACGCGAGCAGTACTTC
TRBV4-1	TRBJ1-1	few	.	CASSQESGAEDFF	TGCGCCAGCAGCCAAGAGTCAGGGGCTGAAGATTTCTTT
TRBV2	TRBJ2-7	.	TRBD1	CASTRDRETYEQYF	TGTGCCAGCACCAGGGACAGGGAAACCTACGAGCAGTACTTC
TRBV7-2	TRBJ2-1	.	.	CASSSIPGFNEQFF	TGTGCCAGCAGCTCCATCCCGGGTTTCAATGAGCAGTTCTTC
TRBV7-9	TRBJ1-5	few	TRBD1	CASRYGQGGQPQHF	TGTGCCAGCAGGTACGGACAGGGAGGCCAGCCCCAGCATTTT
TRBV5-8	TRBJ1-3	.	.	CASSTRQYSSGNTIYF	TGTGCCAGCAGCACCAGACAGTACAGCTCTGGAAACACCATATATTTT
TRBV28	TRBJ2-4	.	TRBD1	CASTTGQGWDIQYF	TGTGCCAGCACCACGGGACAGGGGTGGGACATTCAGTACTTC